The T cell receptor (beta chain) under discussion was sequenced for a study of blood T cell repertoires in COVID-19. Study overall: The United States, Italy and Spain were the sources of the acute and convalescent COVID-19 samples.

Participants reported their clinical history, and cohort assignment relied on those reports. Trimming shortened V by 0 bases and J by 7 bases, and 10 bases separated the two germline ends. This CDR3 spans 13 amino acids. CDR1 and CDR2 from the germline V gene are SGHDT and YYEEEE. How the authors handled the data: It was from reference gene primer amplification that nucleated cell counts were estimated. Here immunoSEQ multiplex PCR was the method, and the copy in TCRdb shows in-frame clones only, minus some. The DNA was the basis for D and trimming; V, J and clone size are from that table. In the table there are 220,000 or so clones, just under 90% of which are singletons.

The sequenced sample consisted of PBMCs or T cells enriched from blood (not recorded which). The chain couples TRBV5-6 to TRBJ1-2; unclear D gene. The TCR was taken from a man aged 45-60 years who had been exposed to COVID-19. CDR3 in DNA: TGTGCCAGCAGCTTGGTTCGGGGTTCTGGCTACACCTTC. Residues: CASSLVRGSGYTF.